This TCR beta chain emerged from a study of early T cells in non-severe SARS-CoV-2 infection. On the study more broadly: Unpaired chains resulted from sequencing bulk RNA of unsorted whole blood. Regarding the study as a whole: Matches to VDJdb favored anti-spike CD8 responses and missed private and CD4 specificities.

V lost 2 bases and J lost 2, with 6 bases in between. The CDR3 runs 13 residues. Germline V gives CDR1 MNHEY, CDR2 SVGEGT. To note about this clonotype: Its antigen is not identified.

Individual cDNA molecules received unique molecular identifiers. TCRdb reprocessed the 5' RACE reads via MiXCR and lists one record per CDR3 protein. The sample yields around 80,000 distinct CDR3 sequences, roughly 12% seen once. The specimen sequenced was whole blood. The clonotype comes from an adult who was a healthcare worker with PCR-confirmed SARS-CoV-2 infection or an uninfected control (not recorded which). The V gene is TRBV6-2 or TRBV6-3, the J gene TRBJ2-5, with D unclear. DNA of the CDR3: TGTGCCAGCAGTTACCTCGGTCAAGAGACCCAGTACTTC. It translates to CASSYLGQETQYF.